Here is one TCR beta chain with its context. These data come from a study of CD8 T cells in Susac syndrome. Looking at the study overall: Eight or nine of the sequenced Susac syndrome patients were in remission, and more than 5 had active disease. Treatment at blood withdrawal was none, corticosteroids, or intravenous immunoglobulin alone in Susac syndrome patients.

Random hexamers primed reverse transcription of about 0.45 to 1 ug RNA. The CDR3 of TCR beta was amplified by immunoSEQ multiplex PCR across 54 Vbeta and 13 Jbeta. TCRdb independently ran MiXCR on the immunoSEQ multiplex PCR reads; one entry per CDR3 protein. Here the sample spans 70,000 to 75,000 distinct CDR3 sequences, just over 90% being singletons. J was trimmed by 1 base and V by 1 base; bases with no gene match: 14. From germline, CDR1 is SQVTM and CDR2 ANQGSEA. The CDR3 loop spans 18 amino acids. Material for sequencing was CD4+ T cells from PBMCs. The rearrangement uses TRBV29-1 and TRBJ2-3, with TRBD1 matching over 7 bases. This clonotype was sampled from a human donor with Susac syndrome. The DNA for the CDR3 is TGCAGCGTTGAAGGGCCAAGAGGTAGACAGGGTCGCACAGATACGCAGTATTTT. Its protein product is CSVEGPRGRQGRTDTQYF.